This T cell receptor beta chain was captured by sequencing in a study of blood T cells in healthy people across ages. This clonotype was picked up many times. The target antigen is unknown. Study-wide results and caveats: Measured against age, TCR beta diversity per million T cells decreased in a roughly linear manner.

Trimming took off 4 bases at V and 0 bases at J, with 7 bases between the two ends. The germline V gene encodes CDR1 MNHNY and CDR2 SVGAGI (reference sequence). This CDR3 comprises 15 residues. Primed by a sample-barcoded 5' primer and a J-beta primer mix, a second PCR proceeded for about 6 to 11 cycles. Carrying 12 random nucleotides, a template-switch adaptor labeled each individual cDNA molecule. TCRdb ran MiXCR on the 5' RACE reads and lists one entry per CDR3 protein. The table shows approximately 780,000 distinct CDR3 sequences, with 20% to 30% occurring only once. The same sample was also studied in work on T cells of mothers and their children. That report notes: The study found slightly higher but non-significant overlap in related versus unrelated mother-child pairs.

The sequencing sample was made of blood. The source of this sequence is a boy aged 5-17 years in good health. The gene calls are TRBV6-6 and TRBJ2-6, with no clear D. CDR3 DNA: TGTGCCAGCAGTTTTGGGCTCTCTGGGGCCAACGTCCTGACTTTC. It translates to CASSFGLSGANVLTF.